This TCR beta chain was sequenced in a study of blood T cell repertoires in COVID-19. Turning to the study itself: The United States, Italy and Spain provided the acute and convalescent COVID-19 samples.

The repertoire was sequenced with immunoSEQ multiplex PCR; TCRdb's copy has only in-frame clones and lacks some. Of 56,000 or so clones in the sample, around four fifths were seen once. The source of this sequence is an elderly woman with acute or convalescent COVID-19. Sequences were obtained from peripheral blood.

This CDR3 is CASSPDLQGAVGTEAFF. For the CDR3, the DNA is TGTGCCAGCAGCCCCGACTTACAGGGGGCGGTCGGCACTGAAGCTTTCTTT. The V call is TRBV9, the J call TRBJ1-1, with TRBD1 identical over 9 bases. The CDR3 covers 17 residues. Germline V gene data show CDR1 as SGDLS and CDR2 as YYNGEE. Trimming cost V 4 bases and J 4 bases; bases outside gene matches: 14.